The 2 T cell receptor beta chains below were found in one sample sequenced in a study of cytomegalovirus exposure and HLA in healthy donors. 13 Jbeta primers and 60 Vbeta primers were used for the PCR. This table comes from immunoSEQ multiplex PCR, and its TCRdb copy is limited to in-frame clones, with some not included. The sample carries 150,000 or so clones, about 83% recorded once. Sequencing was carried out using PBMCs. These receptors were obtained from a man aged 35-49 years in good health and CMV-seropositive.

CDR3 bases: TGTGCCATCAGTGGACAAGCCAACGTCCTGACTTTC. Protein product: CAISGQANVLTF. The rearrangement links TRBV10-3 to TRBJ2-6; D is unresolved. With 4 bases removed from V and 7 bases from J, the gap between germline ends came to 5 bases. The CDR3 consists of 12 residues. Germline loops: CDR1 ENHRY, CDR2 SYGVKD.

This clone was counted a single time. The V gene is TRBV7-9, the J gene TRBJ1-5, with a possible D match to TRBD1 (6 bases). Trimming cost V 5 bases and J 0 bases, with 17 bases left between them. The germline gives CDR1 SEHNR, CDR2 FQNEAQ (reference sequence). The CDR3 extends over 17 amino acids. In nucleotides, the CDR3 is TGTGCCAGCAGCCCTTCCCCGGACAGCAATAGCAATCAGCCCCAGCATTTT. Encoded protein: CASSPSPDSNSNQPQHF.